Given below is one T cell receptor (beta chain) in context. The target antigen is unknown. CD4+CD25+CD127- Tregs, CD4+CD25- non-Tregs, CD4 and CD8 cells were sorted. Here immunoSEQ multiplex PCR was the method, and the copy in TCRdb shows in-frame clones only, minus some. The sample has roughly 99,000 clones; roughly 93% are singletons. The CDR3 consists of 14 residues. CDR1 is GTSNPN, CDR2 SVGIG, per germline (reference sequence). This sample is part of a study of Tregs in tolerant kidney transplant recipients. Study-wide results and caveats: Tregs expanded with activated donor B cells seemed most donor-specific. This study did not directly address biological reproducibility.

The input for sequencing was CD4+ T cells from blood, taken before the transplant. The TCR was taken from a human donor who received a combined kidney and bone marrow transplant. The chain recombines TRBV30 with TRBJ2-5; possibly TRBD1 for D (5 bases). The J call may be wrong; the DNA end is better matched by TRBJ2-7. The CDR3 is CAWSVDRSSYEQYF. In DNA form, the CDR3 reads TGTGCCTGGAGTGTAGACAGAAGCTCCTACGAGCAGTACTTC.